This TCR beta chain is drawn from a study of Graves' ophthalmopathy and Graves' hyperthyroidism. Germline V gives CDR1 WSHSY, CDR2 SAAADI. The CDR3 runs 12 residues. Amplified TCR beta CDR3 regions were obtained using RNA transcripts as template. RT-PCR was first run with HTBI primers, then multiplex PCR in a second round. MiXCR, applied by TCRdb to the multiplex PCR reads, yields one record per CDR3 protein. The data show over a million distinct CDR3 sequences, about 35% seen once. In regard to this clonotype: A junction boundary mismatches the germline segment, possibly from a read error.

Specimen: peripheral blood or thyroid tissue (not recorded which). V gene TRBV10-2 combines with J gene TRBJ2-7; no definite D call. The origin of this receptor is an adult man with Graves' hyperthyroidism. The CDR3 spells CASSQGFGEQYF. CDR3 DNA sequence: TGTGCCAGCAGCCAAGGGTTCGGGGAGCAGTACTTC.